This T cell receptor beta chain was obtained from a study of blood T cell repertoires in COVID-19. TCRdb keeps only in-frame clones here, not all; method: immunoSEQ multiplex PCR. The sample has over 100,000 clones, 80% to 85% seen once; the top ten hold nearly 4%. The material sequenced was PBMCs or T cells enriched from blood (not recorded which). The sequence derives from a woman aged 25 to 45 who had recovered from COVID-19.

The CDR3 nucleotides are TGTGCCAGCAGCCAAGATAGGCGGGGGCCCGCTACCTATACGCAGTATTTT. Translated: CASSQDRRGPATYTQYF. The chain combines TRBV3-1 (or the pseudogene TRBV3-2) with TRBJ2-3; maybe TRBD2 (7 bases). The CDR3 is 17 amino acids. The germline V and J ends were trimmed by 0 bases and 7 bases, with 20 bases remaining between them. Germline V gene lookup returns CDR1 LGHDT and CDR2 YNNKEL (reference sequence).